One TCR beta chain is described in this entry. The specificity of this receptor is unknown. This sample is drawn from a study of monozygotic twins with inflammatory bowel disease (dated by TCRdb to about 2019). The study in broad terms: The complete study included about 28 monozygotic twin pairs: 19 IBD-discordant Danish pairs and nine German pairs, of which four were IBD-concordant and five were IBD-discordant. The search for disease-associated traits relied mainly on comparing, within discordant pairs, IBD patients with their genetically identical healthy co-twins. Each individual had, on average, about 151 000 unique TCRalpha sequences and 181 000 unique TCRbeta sequences available for analysis. General findings and caveats noted by the study authors: TCRbeta repertoire diversity, by inverse Simpson index, was decreased in IBD patients compared with their healthy co-twins. The results gave no support for a single strong signal or clonotype linked to IBD. Compared with healthy twins, IBD patients had fewer clonotypes in common with other individuals, a difference most pronounced in patients showing signs of disease activity. Distinction between different T cell subtypes could not be achieved in the analysis. Because patients were on differing immunosuppressive treatments, the repertoires may have picked up extra background noise and inter-individual variability. No difference in repertoire similarity was observed between concordant and discordant twins, possibly owing to limited statistical power.

From each donor, a roughly 2.3 ml peripheral blood sample was collected into PAXgene tubes and stored at -80 degrees C. Total RNA was isolated from whole blood with the PAXgene blood miRNA kit on an automated QIAcube, without T cell sorting. Deep TCRalpha and TCRbeta repertoire profiling with unique molecular barcoding was performed on peripheral blood of monozygotic twin pairs concordant or discordant for inflammatory bowel disease. Smoking habits were recorded for all twin pairs, and each individual was classified as a current, former or never smoker. Libraries were built with 5' RACE. The input for every TCR library was roughly 3,200 ng of total RNA. For each sample, cDNA synthesis with SMARTScribe reverse transcriptase was split into eight separate reactions. Unique molecular identifiers containing a 6-nucleotide sample barcode were introduced through template switching during cDNA synthesis. TCRalpha and TCRbeta cDNA was amplified in two nested PCRs of about 17 and 10 cycles, and bead purification was carried out after each PCR. Before amplification, the cDNA was treated with uracil DNA-glycosylase and purified using the QIAquick PCR purification kit. The second PCR added Illumina TruSeq-compatible adapters along with sample-specific barcodes. Library quality and concentration were assessed using TapeStation and Qubit, and 4.5 to 6.5 ng of each library was pooled. Sequencing of the pooled libraries was done on an Illumina HiSeq2500 single-index Rapid Run using custom sequencing primers and 2 x 100 bp reads. As for the original processing: PCR and sequencing errors were corrected by UMI-based consensus assembly using MiGEC version 1.2.6. MiXCR version 2.1.1 handled V(D)J alignment, clonotype assembly and CDR3 extraction. To normalise gene usage, clonotype sharing and MAIT/NKT TCR abundance, the top 1000, 10 000 and 20 000 clonotypes in each sample were analysed. Diversity was computed as the inverse Simpson index with the vegan R package after downsampling to 27 000 UMIs. Paired Mann-Whitney U tests were applied to discordant twin pairs, with Benjamini-Hochberg correction for multiple testing. TCRdb reprocessed the reads and provides one entry for every CDR3 protein sequence; no DNA is given. None of the V and J calls come from the authors' own analysis; TCRdb made them. Per the sample table, the count is some 150,000 distinct CDR3 sequences. The top ten clonotypes cover less than 7.5% of the sample.

The CDR3 holds 12 amino acids from the cysteine to the phenylalanine. No DNA accompanies this entry. Sequences SGHRS (CDR1) and YFSETQ (CDR2) are obtained from the germline V gene. The source of this sequence is a human donor with ulcerative colitis or Crohn's disease, or a healthy co-twin of an affected twin (not recorded which). The rearranged chain carries TRBV5-1 and TRBJ2-1; there is no DNA to check the TCRdb D call of TRBD1. What was sequenced was blood. The CDR3 in this case is CASNLGGAQRFF.